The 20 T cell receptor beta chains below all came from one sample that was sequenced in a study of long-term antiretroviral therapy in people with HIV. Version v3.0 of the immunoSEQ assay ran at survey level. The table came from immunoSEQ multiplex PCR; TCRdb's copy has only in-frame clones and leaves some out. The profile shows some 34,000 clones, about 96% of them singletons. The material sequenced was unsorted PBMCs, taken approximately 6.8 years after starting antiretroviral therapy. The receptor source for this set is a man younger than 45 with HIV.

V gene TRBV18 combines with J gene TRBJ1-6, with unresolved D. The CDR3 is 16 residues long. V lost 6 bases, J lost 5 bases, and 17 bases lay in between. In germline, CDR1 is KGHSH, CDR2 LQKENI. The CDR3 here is CASSTNRAEDNSPLHF. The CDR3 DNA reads TGTGCCAGCTCCACCAATAGGGCAGAAGATAATTCACCCCTCCACTTT.

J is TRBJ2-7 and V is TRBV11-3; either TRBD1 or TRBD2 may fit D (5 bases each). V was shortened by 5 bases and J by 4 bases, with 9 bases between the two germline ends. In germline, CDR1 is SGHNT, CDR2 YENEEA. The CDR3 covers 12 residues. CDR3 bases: TGTGCCAGCAGCCGGGACGGATACGAGCAGTACTTC. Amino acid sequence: CASSRDGYEQYF.

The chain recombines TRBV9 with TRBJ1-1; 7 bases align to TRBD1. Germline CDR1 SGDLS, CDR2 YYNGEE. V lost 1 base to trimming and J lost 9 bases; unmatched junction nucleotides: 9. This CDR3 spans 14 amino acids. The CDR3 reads CASSVPQQGKKAFF. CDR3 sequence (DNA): TGTGCCAGCAGCGTACCCCAACAGGGGAAGAAAGCTTTCTTT.

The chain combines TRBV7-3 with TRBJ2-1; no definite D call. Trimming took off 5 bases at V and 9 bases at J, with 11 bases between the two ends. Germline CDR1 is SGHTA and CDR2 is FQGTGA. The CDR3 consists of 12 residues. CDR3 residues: CASSVPLGEQFF. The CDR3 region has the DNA TGTGCCAGCAGCGTTCCCTTGGGTGAGCAGTTCTTC.

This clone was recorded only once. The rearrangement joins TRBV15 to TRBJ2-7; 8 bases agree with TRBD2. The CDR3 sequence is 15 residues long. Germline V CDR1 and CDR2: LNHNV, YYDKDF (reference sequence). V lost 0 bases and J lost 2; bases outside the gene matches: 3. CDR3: CATSRDRGGTYEQYF. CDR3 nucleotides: TGTGCCACCAGCAGAGATCGGGGGGGGACCTACGAGCAGTACTTC.

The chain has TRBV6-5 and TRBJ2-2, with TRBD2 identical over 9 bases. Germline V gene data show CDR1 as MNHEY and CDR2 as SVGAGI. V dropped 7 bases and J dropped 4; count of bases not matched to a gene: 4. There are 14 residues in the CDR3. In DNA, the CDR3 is TGTGCCAGCACCGGCGGGAGGGTCACCGGGGAGCTGTTTTTT. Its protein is CASTGGRVTGELFF.

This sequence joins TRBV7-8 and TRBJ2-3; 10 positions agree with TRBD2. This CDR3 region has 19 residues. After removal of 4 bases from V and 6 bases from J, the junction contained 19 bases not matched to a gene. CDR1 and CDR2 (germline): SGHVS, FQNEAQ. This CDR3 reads CASSSSSGGGHTVRDTQYF. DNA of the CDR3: TGTGCCAGCAGCTCATCGAGCGGGGGGGGCCATACCGTTCGGGATACGCAGTATTTT. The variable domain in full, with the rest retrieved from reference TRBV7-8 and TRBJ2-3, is GAGVSQSPRYKVAKRGQDVALRCDPISGHVSLFWYQQALGQGPEFLTYFQNEAQLDKSGLPSDRFFAERPEGSVSTLKIQRTQQEDSAVYLCASSSSSGGGHTVRDTQYFGPGTRLTVL.

CDR3 sequence: CASSLVGWDVPLNTEAFF. In DNA, the CDR3 is TGCGCCAGCAGCTTGGTTGGGTGGGACGTCCCGTTGAACACTGAAGCTTTCTTT. J is TRBJ1-1 and V is TRBV5-1, with a possible D match to TRBD1 (5 bases). The ends were cut back, 0 bases at V and 0 bases at J, with 18 bases in the middle. This CDR3 has 18 residues. Germline V lookup: CDR1 SGHRS, CDR2 YFSETQ.

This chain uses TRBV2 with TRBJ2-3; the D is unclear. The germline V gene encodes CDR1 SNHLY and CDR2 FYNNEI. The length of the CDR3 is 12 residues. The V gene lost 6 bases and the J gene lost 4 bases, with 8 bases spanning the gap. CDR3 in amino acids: CASSPVPDTQYF. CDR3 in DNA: TGTGCCAGCAGCCCTGTGCCAGATACGCAGTATTTT.

CDR3 nucleotides: TGTGCCAGCAGTGACCTAAAAGGGCGGCGCAATCAGCCCCAGCATTTT. This translates into CASSDLKGRRNQPQHF. The J gene is TRBJ1-5, the V gene TRBV6-1; D call uncertain. Trimming removed 3 bases from V and 2 bases from J, with 14 bases in between. The CDR3 has 16 residues. Germline values: CDR1 MNHNS, CDR2 SASEGT.

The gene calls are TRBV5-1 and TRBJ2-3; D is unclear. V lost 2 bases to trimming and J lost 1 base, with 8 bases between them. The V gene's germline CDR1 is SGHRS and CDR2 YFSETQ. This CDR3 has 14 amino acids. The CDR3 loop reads CASSFSRGTDTQYF. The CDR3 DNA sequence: TGCGCCAGCAGCTTCTCCAGAGGCACAGATACGCAGTATTTT.

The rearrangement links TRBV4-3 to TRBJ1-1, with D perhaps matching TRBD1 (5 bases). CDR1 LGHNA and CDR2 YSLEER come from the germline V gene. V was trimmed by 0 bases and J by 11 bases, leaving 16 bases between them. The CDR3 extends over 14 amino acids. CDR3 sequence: CASSQDRRREAAFF. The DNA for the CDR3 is TGCGCCAGCAGCCAAGATCGACGCAGGGAGGCGGCTTTCTTT.

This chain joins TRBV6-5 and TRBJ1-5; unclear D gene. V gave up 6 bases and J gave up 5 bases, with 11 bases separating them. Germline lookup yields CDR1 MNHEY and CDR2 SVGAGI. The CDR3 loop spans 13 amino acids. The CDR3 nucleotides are TGTGCCAGCAGCGCCAGAGAACATCAGCCCCAGCATTTT. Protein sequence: CASSAREHQPQHF.

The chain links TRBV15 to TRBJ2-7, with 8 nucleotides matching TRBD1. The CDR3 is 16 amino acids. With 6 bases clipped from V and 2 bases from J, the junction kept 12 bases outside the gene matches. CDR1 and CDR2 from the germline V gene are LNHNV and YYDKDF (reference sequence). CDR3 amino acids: CATRDYRGDPPYEQYF. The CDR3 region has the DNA TGTGCCACCAGGGATTACAGGGGGGACCCCCCCTACGAGCAGTACTTC.

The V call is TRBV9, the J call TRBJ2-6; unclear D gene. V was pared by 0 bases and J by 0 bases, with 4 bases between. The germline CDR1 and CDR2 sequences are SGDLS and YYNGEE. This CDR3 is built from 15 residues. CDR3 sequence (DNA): TGTGCCAGCAGCGTAGGGATCTCTGGGGCCAACGTCCTGACTTTC. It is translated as CASSVGISGANVLTF.

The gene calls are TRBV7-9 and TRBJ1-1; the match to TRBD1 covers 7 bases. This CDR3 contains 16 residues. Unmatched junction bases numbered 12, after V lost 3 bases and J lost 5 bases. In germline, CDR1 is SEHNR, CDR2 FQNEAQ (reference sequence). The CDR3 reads CASSFLVWQGGTEAFF. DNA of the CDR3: TGTGCCAGCAGCTTTCTTGTGTGGCAGGGGGGGACTGAAGCTTTCTTT.

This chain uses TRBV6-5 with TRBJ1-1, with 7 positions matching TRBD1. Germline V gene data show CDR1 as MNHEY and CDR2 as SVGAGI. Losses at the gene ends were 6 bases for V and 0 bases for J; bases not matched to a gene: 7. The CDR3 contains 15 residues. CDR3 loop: CASSHLQGLNTEAFF. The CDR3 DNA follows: TGTGCCAGCAGCCACTTACAGGGGTTGAACACTGAAGCTTTCTTT.

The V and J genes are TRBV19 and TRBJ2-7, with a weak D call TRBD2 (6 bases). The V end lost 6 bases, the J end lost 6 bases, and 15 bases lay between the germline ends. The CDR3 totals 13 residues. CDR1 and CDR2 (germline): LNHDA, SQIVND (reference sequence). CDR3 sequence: CASSGGVGGEQYF. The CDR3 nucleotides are TGTGCCAGTAGCGGTGGGGTGGGAGGCGAGCAGTACTTC.

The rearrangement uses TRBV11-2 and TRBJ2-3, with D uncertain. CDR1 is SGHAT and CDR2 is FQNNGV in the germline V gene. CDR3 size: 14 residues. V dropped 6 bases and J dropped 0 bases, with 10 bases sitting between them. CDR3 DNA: TGTGCCAGCAGATTTGGGCCCAGCACAGATACGCAGTATTTT. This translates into CASRFGPSTDTQYF.

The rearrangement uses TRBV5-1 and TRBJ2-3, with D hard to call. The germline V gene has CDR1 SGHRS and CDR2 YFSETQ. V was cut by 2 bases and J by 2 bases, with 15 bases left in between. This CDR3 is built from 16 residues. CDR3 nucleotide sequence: TGCGCCAGCAGCTTTACAGCCACAACATACACAGATACGCAGTATTTT. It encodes CASSFTATTYTDTQYF.